The source of this TCR beta chain is a study of blood T cell repertoires in COVID-19. Study-wide context: The study drew acute and convalescent COVID-19 samples from the United States, Italy and Spain.

This CDR3 is built from 14 residues. Looked up from germline, CDR1 is SGHRS and CDR2 is YFSETQ. With 4 bases removed from V and 3 bases from J, the gap between germline ends came to 14 bases. Per the authors' pipeline: For nucleated cells, counts were estimated from reference gene primer amplification. The assay was immunoSEQ multiplex PCR, and TCRdb's table has in-frame clones only and misses some. V, J and clone size reflect that table, while D and trimming were determined from the DNA. The sample contains some 220,000 clones, 85% of which appear only once. This TCR was sampled from a woman in her sixties with active or convalescent COVID-19. V gene TRBV5-1 combines with J gene TRBJ2-7; a weak D match, TRBD2 (6 bases). The sequencing sample was made of peripheral blood. The DNA for the CDR3 is TGCGCCAGCAGCCCGGAGGGGACTTACTACGAGCAGTACTTC. It is translated as CASSPEGTYYEQYF.